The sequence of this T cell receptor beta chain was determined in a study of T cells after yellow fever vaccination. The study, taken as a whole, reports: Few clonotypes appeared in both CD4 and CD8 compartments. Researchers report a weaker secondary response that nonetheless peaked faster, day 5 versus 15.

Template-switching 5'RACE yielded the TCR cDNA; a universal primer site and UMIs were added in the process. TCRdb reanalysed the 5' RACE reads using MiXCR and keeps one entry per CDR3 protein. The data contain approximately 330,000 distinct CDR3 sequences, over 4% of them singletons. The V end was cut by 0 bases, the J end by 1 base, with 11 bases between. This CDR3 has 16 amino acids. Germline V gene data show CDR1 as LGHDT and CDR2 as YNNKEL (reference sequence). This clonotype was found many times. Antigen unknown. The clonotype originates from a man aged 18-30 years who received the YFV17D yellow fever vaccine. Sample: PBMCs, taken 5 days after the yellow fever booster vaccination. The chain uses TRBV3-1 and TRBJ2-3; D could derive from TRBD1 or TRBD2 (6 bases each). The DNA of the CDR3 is TGTGCCAGCAGCCAAGATGGGGGCGGGGGCACAGATACGCAGTATTTT. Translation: CASSQDGGGGTDTQYF.